This T cell receptor (beta chain) was sequenced in a study of T cell repertoires in cytomegalovirus infection. The overall study: CMV infection and matching HLA type were both indicated by public TCR beta signatures. General observations from the study: Totalled public TCR beta family frequency picked out people who carried CMV plus the relevant HLA. HLA-C-restricted, CMV-specific TCR beta clonotypes were dominant ex vivo.

Notes on this clonotype: Its target is unknown.

Between the trimmed V and J ends, which lost 7 bases and 1 base, there was a span of 8 bases. The germline V gene has CDR1 MDHEN and CDR2 SYDVKM. CDR3 size: 12 residues. Via MiXCR, TCRdb re-called the reads, giving one row per CDR3 protein. The sample contains about 130,000 distinct CDR3 sequences, 8% to 9% of which appear only once. The V and J genes are TRBV28 and TRBJ2-7; D call uncertain. The receptor was derived from a human donor in good health (CMV status not recorded). Some clones in this sample may be carry-over from other donors' samples. The sample taken for sequencing was PBMCs. The CDR3 loop is CASNTASYEQYF. DNA of the CDR3: TGTGCCAGCAACACGGCTTCCTACGAGCAGTACTTC.